The clone carrying this T cell receptor (beta chain) was detected a few times. Its cognate antigen is unknown. Time point: persistent/refractory GD, antithyroid drugs over 5 years with positive TRAb. The authors made the TCR library using RNA they extracted from PBMCs. These data come from a study of regulatory T cells in long-lasting Graves disease. Overall study context: The criterion for persistent Graves' disease was over 5 years of antithyroid drugs with positive TSH receptor antibodies.

Construction of TCR beta libraries relied on iRepertoire HTBI primers and on Arm-PCR targeting CDR3 regions. TCRdb used MiXCR to reprocess the multiplex PCR reads, holding one entry per CDR3 protein. The sample holds about half a million distinct CDR3 sequences, approximately 22% seen once. The CDR3 loop spans 16 amino acids. The V segment lost 1 base and the J segment 3 bases; nucleotides outside the gene matches: 5. The germline gives CDR1 SGHVS, CDR2 FNYEAQ. Study-level findings and limits: Lower TCR diversity was seen in persistent Graves' patients than in newly diagnosed ones. Repertoires from persistent disease leaned toward TRBV28, TRBJ1-2 and TRBJ2-5.

This clonotype originated in a female donor with Graves disease. Sample: peripheral blood mononuclear cells (PBMCs), taken when the disease was refractory, from a patient treated with antithyroid drugs. This chain links TRBV7-6 with TRBJ2-2; 7 nucleotides line up with TRBD2. CDR3 in DNA: TGTGCCAGCAGCTTAGATGCTAGCGGTTACACCGGGGAGCTGTTTTTT. It translates to CASSLDASGYTGELFF.